This is a list of T cell receptor beta chains from one sample in a study of blood T cell repertoires in COVID-19. TCRdb's table, derived via immunoSEQ multiplex PCR, lists solely in-frame clones and lacks some. In the table there are over 90,000 clones, approximately 81% of which are singletons. Material: peripheral blood. Receptors were obtained from a man aged 60-69 years with acute or convalescent COVID-19. CDR3s include the opening cysteine and the closing phenylalanine or tryptophan. The D gene is left open where the match is weak. Clone size is stated in some rows and not others, as once, few, many or a class when expanded.

cdr3_length	d_call	j_call	v_call	clone_size	cdr3_nt	cdr3_aa
16	.	TRBJ2-7	TRBV6-6	.	TGTGCCAGCAGTTCCCGTCCCCGGGATCGTGTCTACGAGCAGTACTTC	CASSSRPRDRVYEQYF
15	TRBD1	TRBJ1-1	TRBV18	.	TGTGCCAGCTCGCGGGGACAGGCAATGAACACTGAAGCTTTCTTT	CASSRGQAMNTEAFF
18	TRBD2	TRBJ2-4	TRBV6-2/TRBV6-3	.	TGTGCCAGCACCCCCGGGGAGCGGGAGGGCCCGGCCAAAAACATTCAGTACTTC	CASTPGEREGPAKNIQYF
11	.	TRBJ1-1	TRBV6-5	.	TGTGCCAGCAGACAAGGGAGTAAAGCTTTCTTT	CASRQGSKAFF
16	TRBD2	TRBJ2-7	TRBV4-1	.	TGCGCCAGCAGCCAACGGTTTCCAGCGGGGACCTACGAGCAGTACTTC	CASSQRFPAGTYEQYF
13	.	TRBJ2-4	TRBV7-2	.	TGTGCCAGCAGCTTACTGGGATCGGGGGTTCAGTACTTC	CASSLLGSGVQYF
15	TRBD1	TRBJ1-2	TRBV29-1	.	TGCAGCGTTGAAAGGGGGCACCAGACATCATATGGCTACACCTTC	CSVERGHQTSYGYTF
15	TRBD2	TRBJ2-1	TRBV19	.	TGTGCCAGTAGTAGCGGGAGCCTAGAGATGAATGAGCAGTTCTTC	CASSSGSLEMNEQFF
17	.	TRBJ2-2	TRBV5-4	.	TGTGCCAGCAGCACCGGGACAATGCTAGGAAACATCGGGGAGCTGTTTTTT	CASSTGTMLGNIGELFF
15	TRBD2	TRBJ2-7	TRBV7-6	once	TGTGCCAGCAGCTTAGAAGCGGGGGACTCCTACGAGCAGTACTTC	CASSLEAGDSYEQYF
14	.	TRBJ2-2	TRBV30	.	TGTGCCTGGAGAGGACAAGGCAACACCGGGGAGCTGTTTTTT	CAWRGQGNTGELFF
16	.	TRBJ1-3	TRBV9	.	TGTGCCAGCAGCCAGACGACAGCCAACTCTGGAAACACCATATATTTT	CASSQTTANSGNTIYF
14	TRBD1	TRBJ2-7	TRBV30	.	TGTGCCTGGAGTGTACGGGACAGTACCTACGAGCAGTACTTC	CAWSVRDSTYEQYF
12	.	TRBJ2-5	TRBV3-1/TRBV3-2	.	TGTGCCAGCAGCCAAGTTATTCAGACCCAGTACTTC	CASSQVIQTQYF
16	TRBD2	TRBJ2-2	TRBV13	.	TGTGCCAGCAGTACACGGACTAGCGGGAGCACCGGGGAGCTGTTTTTT	CASSTRTSGSTGELFF
19	TRBD2	TRBJ2-7	TRBV19	.	TGTGCCAGTAGTATCGGGACTAGCGGGACCAAACTACAAACCTACGAGCAGTACTTC	CASSIGTSGTKLQTYEQYF
15	TRBD2	TRBJ2-5	TRBV5-8	.	TGTGCCAGCAGTCTGGCGGGGGAATCCCTAGAGACCCAGTACTTC	CASSLAGESLETQYF
15	TRBD1	TRBJ1-6	TRBV7-2	few	TGTGCCAGCATCAGACAGGGGGGTGAAAATTCACCCCTCCACTTT	CASIRQGGENSPLHF
16	TRBD2	TRBJ2-2	TRBV9	.	TGTGCCAGCAGCGTATCGGGGGGGCTATACACCGGGGAGCTGTTTTTT	CASSVSGGLYTGELFF
13	.	TRBJ2-2	TRBV19	once	TGTGCCAGTGCTACAGGGACGGCTAGGGAGCTGTTTTTT	CASATGTARELFF
14	.	TRBJ2-1	TRBV7-2	.	TGTGCCAGCAGCTTAGCGGGCAGCTACAATGAGCAGTTCTTC	CASSLAGSYNEQFF
16	TRBD1	TRBJ1-2	TRBV5-1	.	TGCGCCAGCAGCTTGGCGTCATCCGGCAGGGGGGAAGGCTACACCTTC	CASSLASSGRGEGYTF
16	TRBD2	TRBJ2-3	TRBV6-2/TRBV6-3	.	TGTGCCAGCAGTGCCGGGACTAGCGGGAGAACAGATACGCAGTATTTT	CASSAGTSGRTDTQYF
13	.	TRBJ2-3	TRBV5-1	.	TGCGCCAGCAGCTTGGACCCGAGGGATACGCAGTATTTT	CASSLDPRDTQYF
13	.	TRBJ1-3	TRBV30	.	TGTGCCTGGAGTTCCCTTTTCGGAAACACCATATATTTT	CAWSSLFGNTIYF
17	TRBD2	TRBJ2-5	TRBV25-1	.	TGTGCCAGCAGTGAACTGTCTAGCGGGGGCAAGCAAGAGACCCAGTACTTC	CASSELSSGGKQETQYF
13	.	TRBJ2-2	TRBV5-1	.	TGCGCCAGCAGCTTGGGAGAAACCGGGGAGCTGTTTTTT	CASSLGETGELFF
15	.	TRBJ1-4	TRBV27	.	TGTGCCAGCAGTTTGATTGGTCCGAGTAATGAAAAACTGTTTTTT	CASSLIGPSNEKLFF
14	.	TRBJ2-5	TRBV24-1	once	TGTGCCACCAGTGATTTTAGCGGTGAAGAGACCCAGTACTTC	CATSDFSGEETQYF
14	.	TRBJ2-1	TRBV10-1	.	TGCGCCAGCAGTGACGGGGGCTCCTACAATGAGCAGTTCTTC	CASSDGGSYNEQFF
14	TRBD1	TRBJ1-1	TRBV9	once	TGTGCCAGCAGCAGGGCCGGACAGGCGTATGAAGCTTTCTTT	CASSRAGQAYEAFF
13	TRBD2	TRBJ2-1	TRBV2	.	TGTGCCAGAAGCGGGACCCCCTACAATGAGCAGTTCTTC	CARSGTPYNEQFF
13	.	TRBJ1-2	TRBV28	.	TGTGCCAGCAGTTTGGGGAGTGACTATGGCTACACCTTC	CASSLGSDYGYTF